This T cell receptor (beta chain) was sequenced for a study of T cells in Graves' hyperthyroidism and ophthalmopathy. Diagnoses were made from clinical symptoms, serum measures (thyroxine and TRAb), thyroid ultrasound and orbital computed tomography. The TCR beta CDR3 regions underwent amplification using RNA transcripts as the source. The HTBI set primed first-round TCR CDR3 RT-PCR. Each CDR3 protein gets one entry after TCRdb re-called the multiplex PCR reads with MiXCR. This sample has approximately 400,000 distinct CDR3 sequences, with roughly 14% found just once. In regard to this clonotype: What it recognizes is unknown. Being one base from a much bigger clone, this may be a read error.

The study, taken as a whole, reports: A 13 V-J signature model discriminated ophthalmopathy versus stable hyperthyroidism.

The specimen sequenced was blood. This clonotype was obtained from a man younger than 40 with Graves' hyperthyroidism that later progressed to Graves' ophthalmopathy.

As DNA, the CDR3 is TGTGCCAGCAGAACTCGTCCAGGGCACTACGAGCAGCACTTC. It encodes CASRTRPGHYEQHF. The chain employs TRBV27 and TRBJ2-7; weak D call: TRBD1 (5 bases). Germline V gives CDR1 MNHEY, CDR2 SMNVEV (reference sequence). The CDR3 consists of 14 residues.